The 30 T cell receptor beta chains below were found in one sample sequenced in a study of Tregs in tolerant kidney transplant recipients. Recipients received nonmyeloablative bone marrow transplants from related graft donors, with transient mixed chimerism. Only in-frame clones appear in the TCRdb table, and some are missing; sequencing was by immunoSEQ multiplex PCR. Here the sample spans 100,000 or so clones, roughly 93% being singletons. This sample comprised CD4+ T cells from blood (PBMCs), obtained 12 months after the transplant. Receptor source: a human patient who received a combined kidney and bone marrow transplant. The T cells may partly be graft donor cells.

The chain uses TRBV11-3 and TRBJ2-5; 7 nucleotides align to TRBD2. With V trimmed by 1 base and J by 2 bases, 7 bases remained unmatched. This CDR3 has 16 residues. Germline CDR1 and CDR2: SGHNT and YENEEA. The CDR3 loop reads CASSLGVLAVQETQYF. As DNA, the CDR3 is TGTGCCAGCAGCTTAGGGGTCCTAGCGGTTCAAGAGACCCAGTACTTC.

The V and J genes are TRBV19 and TRBJ1-3; D is unclear. This CDR3 is built from 15 residues. V dropped 5 bases and J dropped 1 base, with 12 bases sitting between them. Germline assignment: CDR1 LNHDA and CDR2 SQIVND (reference sequence). CDR3 DNA: TGTGCCAGTAGTTCTTTTACTCCGTCTGGAAACACCATATATTTT. Amino acid sequence: CASSSFTPSGNTIYF.

V gene TRBV14 combines with J gene TRBJ2-5, with 11 bases matching TRBD2. This CDR3 has 17 amino acids. Germline V gene data show CDR1 as SGHDN and CDR2 as FVKESK. With V trimmed by 4 bases and J by 4 bases, 11 bases remained unmatched. CDR3 loop: CASSPLTSGGWLETQYF. DNA for the CDR3: TGTGCCAGCAGCCCACTTACTAGCGGGGGATGGCTAGAGACCCAGTACTTC.

As concerns this clone: The junction differs from germline at one of its ends, possibly a read error. CDR3 DNA sequence: TGTGCCAGCTCACCACTCGGGACTAGCGGGGGGATTGGGCTCTTC. Translated: CASSPLGTSGGIGLF. This chain connects TRBV18 to TRBJ2-1; the match to TRBD2 covers 15 bases. The CDR3 consists of 15 residues. Germline-derived CDR1 and CDR2 are KGHSH and LQKENI.

In its sample, this clone was seen once. The V gene is TRBV7-9, the J gene TRBJ2-5; TRBD2 matches at 10 bases. The CDR3 contains 14 residues. Germline V CDR1 and CDR2: SEHNR, FQNEAQ (reference sequence). After removal of 4 bases from V and 5 bases from J, the junction contained 4 bases not matched to a gene. Written as DNA, the CDR3 is TGTGCCAGCAGCTCCGGACTAGCGGCGGAGACCCAGTACTTC. Its protein product is CASSSGLAAETQYF.

V and J are TRBV4-2 and TRBJ1-4; a weak D match, TRBD1 (5 bases). In germline, CDR1 is LGHNA, CDR2 YNFKEQ. V was pared by 0 bases and J by 7 bases, with 12 bases between. The CDR3 is made up of 15 amino acids. The CDR3 region has the DNA TGTGCCAGCAGCCAAGATCTGGGCGGGGGTGAAAAACTGTTTTTT. It translates to CASSQDLGGGEKLFF.

The chain is built from TRBV5-6 and TRBJ2-3; D remains unclear. The germline V and J ends were trimmed by 2 bases and 6 bases, with 10 bases remaining between them. CDR1 and CDR2 from the germline V gene are SGHDT and YYEEEE. This CDR3 contains 13 residues. CDR3 in amino acids: CASSFPNWDTQYF. In nucleotides, the CDR3 is TGTGCCAGCAGCTTCCCTAACTGGGATACGCAGTATTTT.

The chain links TRBV5-1 to TRBJ1-6; TRBD1 matches 9 bases. Germline CDR1 SGHRS, CDR2 YFSETQ. The junction had 7 bases not matched to a gene; V was cut back by 4 bases and J by 8 bases. This CDR3 spans 15 amino acids. The CDR3 region is CASSKMTGGDSPLHF. For the CDR3, the DNA is TGCGCCAGCAGCAAGATGACAGGGGGAGATTCACCCCTCCACTTT.

The chain has TRBV7-7 and TRBJ1-1; a weak D match, TRBD1 (6 bases). V was pared by 2 bases and J by 3 bases, with 10 bases between. Germline CDR1 and CDR2: SSHAT and FNYEAQ (reference sequence). This CDR3 comprises 14 residues. DNA for the CDR3: TGTGCCAGCAGCTTAAGGGCAGGGGACACTGAAGCTTTCTTT. Translating it yields CASSLRAGDTEAFF.

The rearrangement uses TRBV30 and TRBJ2-7; 9 nucleotides agree with TRBD1. After removal of 4 bases from V and 2 bases from J, the junction contained 3 bases not matched to a gene. CDR1 GTSNPN and CDR2 SVGIG come from the germline V gene (reference sequence). This CDR3 region has 13 residues. CDR3 DNA sequence: TGTGCCTGGAACAGGGGGCCCCCCTACGAGCAGTACTTC. Its protein product is CAWNRGPPYEQYF.

This chain links TRBV7-9 with TRBJ2-7; no reliable D call. The CDR3 has 17 amino acids. With 2 bases removed from V and 0 bases from J, the gap between germline ends came to 17 bases. The germline gives CDR1 SEHNR, CDR2 FQNEAQ (reference sequence). The CDR3 DNA reads as TGTGCCAGCAGCTTAACGGCAGCCCTAGGATCCTCCTACGAGCAGTACTTC. Encoded protein: CASSLTAALGSSYEQYF. The entire variable domain, with the rest obtained from reference TRBV7-9 and TRBJ2-7, is as follows: DTGVSQNPRHKITKRGQNVTFRCDPISEHNRLYWYRQTLGQGPEFLTYFQNEAQLEKSRLLSDRFSAERPKGSFSTLEIQRTEQGDSAMYLCASSLTAALGSSYEQYFGPGTRLTVT.

The chain has TRBV7-2 and TRBJ1-5, with a tentative D call TRBD1 (5 bases). The CDR3 has 14 residues. Trimming shortened V by 3 bases and J by 5 bases, and 11 bases separated the two germline ends. Per the germline V gene, CDR1 is SGHTA and CDR2 is FQGNSA. The CDR3 protein is CASSFAGGDQPQHF. CDR3 coding DNA: TGTGCCAGCAGCTTTGCAGGAGGGGATCAGCCCCAGCATTTT. Full variable domain (remainder filled in from reference TRBV7-2 and TRBJ1-5): GAGVSQSPSNKVTEKGKDVELRCDPISGHTALYWYRQSLGQGLEFLIYFQGNSAPDKSGLPSDRFSAERTGGSVSTLTIQRTQQEDSAVYLCASSFAGGDQPQHFGDGTRLSIL.

The gene calls are TRBV29-1 and TRBJ1-2; D may be TRBD1 (5 bases). CDR3 length equals 12 residues. With 3 bases removed from V and 7 bases from J, the gap between germline ends came to 12 bases. The germline V gene encodes CDR1 SQVTM and CDR2 ANQGSEA. DNA of the CDR3: TGCAGCGTTGATCCAGGGTGGGGTGGCTACACCTTC. It specifies CSVDPGWGGYTF.

This chain links TRBV5-1 with TRBJ1-5; D perhaps matches TRBD1 (6 bases). The V end lost 6 bases, the J end lost 5 bases, and 18 bases lay between the germline ends. Germline V lookup: CDR1 SGHRS, CDR2 YFSETQ. The length of the CDR3 is 15 residues. In DNA, the CDR3 is TGCGCCAGCACCCTAACGGGGGGGCTCGATCAGCCCCAGCATTTT. Protein sequence: CASTLTGGLDQPQHF.

The chain has TRBV18 and TRBJ2-2; 10 bases match TRBD2. This CDR3 has 16 amino acids. In germline, CDR1 is KGHSH, CDR2 LQKENI. V gave up 3 bases and J gave up 3 bases; unmatched junction bases: 4. CDR3: CASSPGTSEYTGELFF. CDR3 nucleotide sequence: TGTGCCAGCTCACCGGGGACTAGCGAGTACACCGGGGAGCTGTTTTTT.

The J gene is TRBJ1-2, the V gene TRBV7-9, with D tentatively TRBD1 (5 bases). Germline assignment: CDR1 SEHNR and CDR2 FQNEAQ (reference sequence). The CDR3 covers 13 residues. The ends were cut back, 2 bases at V and 7 bases at J, with 11 bases in the middle. The CDR3 region has the DNA TGTGCCAGCAGCTTAATACAGGCTGGTGGCTACACCTTC. Protein: CASSLIQAGGYTF.

The V call is TRBV19, the J call TRBJ2-5; D possibly corresponds to TRBD1 (5 bases). The J call is uncertain, as TRBJ2-7 better fits the DNA end. The CDR3 has 15 amino acids. Germline V gene sequence: CDR1 LNHDA, CDR2 SQIVND (reference sequence). The CDR3 protein is CASSPRSGPTYEQYF. In nucleotides, the CDR3 is TGTGCCAGTAGTCCCCGGTCAGGGCCCACCTACGAGCAGTACTTC.

The V call is TRBV10-3, the J call TRBJ2-5, with TRBD1 matching 10 bases. This CDR3 has 14 amino acids. Germline-derived CDR1 and CDR2 are ENHRY and SYGVKD. V was clipped by 3 bases and J by 3 bases; unmatched bases: 1. CDR3 DNA: TGTGCCATCAGTGACGGGACAGGGGAAGAGACCCAGTACTTC. Translation gives CAISDGTGEETQYF.

The chain employs TRBV28 and TRBJ2-5; tentatively, D is TRBD2 (6 bases). The CDR3 runs to 14 residues. Germline V gives CDR1 MDHEN, CDR2 SYDVKM. With 2 bases removed from V and 5 bases from J, the gap between germline ends came to 12 bases. The CDR3 spells CASSLGGRWETQYF. The CDR3 DNA follows: TGTGCCAGCAGTTTAGGAGGGCGTTGGGAGACCCAGTACTTC.

In regard to this clone: The same CDR3 also results from other DNA sequences found in this sample. This chain connects TRBV11-2 to TRBJ1-6; 8 bases are shared with TRBD1. J gave up 13 bases and V 2 bases, and 10 bases lay outside the gene matches. This CDR3 has 15 amino acids. In germline, CDR1 is SGHAT, CDR2 FQNNGV. CDR3 sequence reads: CASSLSRQGTSPLHF. In nucleotides, the CDR3 is TGTGCCAGCAGCTTATCGAGACAGGGGACTTCCCCCCTCCACTTT.

This clone has a single count. The chain has TRBV5-1 and TRBJ2-1; 8 nucleotides line up with TRBD1. The CDR3 runs 16 residues. CDR1 SGHRS and CDR2 YFSETQ come from the germline V gene. Germline trimming cut 4 bases from V and 2 bases from J; bases unmatched to any gene: 8. The CDR3 region has the DNA TGCGCCAGCAGCAAAGACAGGGGCCCTCCCTACAATGAGCAGTTCTTC. It codes for CASSKDRGPPYNEQFF.

J is TRBJ1-6 and V is TRBV27; D is unresolved. Per the germline V gene, CDR1 is MNHEY and CDR2 is SMNVEV (reference sequence). The V end was cut by 3 bases, the J end by 10 bases, with 13 bases between. The CDR3 is made up of 14 amino acids. The CDR3 region has the DNA TGTGCCAGCAGTTTGGTGGACTTGGGATCACCCCTCCACTTT. Amino acid sequence: CASSLVDLGSPLHF.

The chain recombines TRBV27 with TRBJ2-3; D call uncertain. There are 14 residues in the CDR3. The V gene's germline CDR1 is MNHEY and CDR2 SMNVEV (reference sequence). V shed 8 bases and J shed 0 bases, with 12 bases lying between them. CDR3 nucleotides: TGTGCCAGCCGCACTGACGGGAGCACAGATACGCAGTATTTT. This sequence encodes CASRTDGSTDTQYF.

The rearrangement links TRBV9 to TRBJ1-2; possibly TRBD1 for D (5 bases). The V end lost 0 bases, the J end lost 4 bases, and 19 bases lay between the germline ends. The CDR3 contains 17 residues. The germline CDR1 and CDR2 sequences are SGDLS and YYNGEE. The CDR3 protein is CASSVECQVRGPYGYTF. For the CDR3, the DNA is TGTGCCAGCAGCGTAGAATGCCAGGTAAGGGGCCCCTATGGCTACACCTTC.

The gene calls are TRBV7-9 and TRBJ2-7; D possibly corresponds to TRBD2 (6 bases). Germline-derived CDR1 and CDR2 are SEHNR and FQNEAQ (reference sequence). V gave up 5 bases and J gave up 9 bases, with 23 bases separating them. The length of the CDR3 is 15 residues. The CDR3 reads CASSSRDSHISLQYF. The CDR3 DNA follows: TGTGCCAGCAGCAGCCGGGACTCCCATATCTCTTTGCAGTACTTC. Full variable domain (missing parts from reference TRBV7-9 and TRBJ2-7): DTGVSQNPRHKITKRGQNVTFRCDPISEHNRLYWYRQTLGQGPEFLTYFQNEAQLEKSRLLSDRFSAERPKGSFSTLEIQRTEQGDSAMYLCASSSRDSHISLQYFGPGTRLTVT.

The chain joins TRBV5-1 to TRBJ2-5, with 8 bases identical to TRBD2. Germline values: CDR1 SGHRS, CDR2 YFSETQ. The length of the CDR3 is 17 residues. V was clipped by 3 bases and J by 7 bases; unmatched bases: 17. The CDR3 DNA sequence: TGCGCCAGCAGCTGGACATTCGGGACTAGGGAACCGGGGACCCAGTACTTC. Translating gives CASSWTFGTREPGTQYF. The variable domain in full, with the rest retrieved from reference TRBV5-1 and TRBJ2-5, is KAGVTQTPRYLIKTRGQQVTLSCSPISGHRSVSWYQQTPGQGLQFLFEYFSETQRNKGNFPGRFSGRQFSNSRSEMNVSTLELGDSALYLCASSWTFGTREPGTQYFGPGTRLLVL.

The chain employs TRBV4-3 and TRBJ2-7; 12 bases are a match to TRBD2. CDR3 length: 19 amino acids. V dropped 2 bases and J dropped 2; count of bases not matched to a gene: 13. From germline, CDR1 is LGHNA and CDR2 YSLEER. The CDR3 sequence is CASSQKFGLAGRYPYEQYF. The CDR3 DNA reads as TGCGCCAGCAGCCAAAAATTCGGACTAGCGGGAAGGTACCCCTACGAGCAGTACTTC.

The chain couples TRBV19 to TRBJ1-5, with TRBD1 identical over 9 bases. The J segment lost 6 bases and the V segment lost 3 bases, leaving 9 bases of the junction unmatched. The CDR3 is 16 amino acids. CDR1 LNHDA and CDR2 SQIVND come from the germline V gene (reference sequence). This chain's CDR3 is CASSMGTGTGPQPQHF. The CDR3 DNA is TGTGCCAGTAGTATGGGAACCGGGACAGGGCCTCAGCCCCAGCATTTT.

The chain combines TRBV5-1 with TRBJ2-1, with 7 positions matching TRBD2. Germline V lookup: CDR1 SGHRS, CDR2 YFSETQ. J was trimmed by 0 bases and V by 2 bases; bases with no gene match: 5. This CDR3 is 16 amino acids long. CDR3 region: CASSLRSGFSYNEQFF. DNA for the CDR3: TGCGCCAGCAGCTTACGTAGCGGGTTCTCCTACAATGAGCAGTTCTTC.

The chain uses TRBV9 and TRBJ2-5; 12 positions agree with TRBD1. Per germline, CDR1 SGDLS and CDR2 YYNGEE. The CDR3 length is 15 residues. V dropped 4 bases and J dropped 5; count of bases not matched to a gene: 6. The CDR3: CASSQGTGGWETQYF. The DNA for the CDR3 is TGTGCCAGCAGCCAGGGGACAGGGGGCTGGGAGACCCAGTACTTC.